This TCR beta chain derives from a study of blood T cell repertoires in COVID-19. Study-level background: COVID-19 samples, acute and convalescent, were from the United States, Italy and Spain.

Deletions cut 5 bases from V and 8 bases from J, with 13 bases between. The CDR3 sequence is 14 residues long. CDR1 and CDR2 from the germline V gene are MNHEY and SVGAGI. Per the study methods: For nucleated cells, counts were estimated from reference gene primer amplification. Here immunoSEQ multiplex PCR was the method, and the copy in TCRdb shows in-frame clones only, minus some. That table furnishes V, J and clone size, whereas the DNA furnished D and trimming. The sample yields fewer than 200,000 clones, about 88% seen once. V and J are TRBV6-5 and TRBJ1-6, with D possibly being TRBD1 (6 bases). Sequenced: peripheral blood. The TCR sequence derives from a man aged 55 to 69 with acute or convalescent COVID-19. As DNA, the CDR3 is TGTGCCAGCAGTAGGGGGGGGCTCGATTCACCCCTCCACTTT. Its translation is CASSRGGLDSPLHF.